This TCR beta chain stems from a study of human T cells and chemical hapten exposure. Study context: Each week of the roughly 24-week study, patients had diphenylcyclopropenone applied to the scalp. Study-level findings and limits: The study found that DPC sensitization did not change TCRs above 1 in 1000 frequency.

Individual cDNA molecules each carried unique molecular identifiers attached by the library. TCRdb reanalysed the RACE reads using MiXCR and keeps one entry per CDR3 protein. In the table there are 130,000 or so distinct CDR3 sequences, about 10% of which are singletons. Stated time point: patch test 3, about 24 weeks after DPC sensitization. Specified treatment: therapeutic diphenylcyclopropenone sensitization with weekly scalp DPC. Alopecia patients between 18 and 70 years old and suitable for DPC were used as donors. Per germline, CDR1 MNHEY and CDR2 SVGAGI. The CDR3 consists of 13 residues. V lost 5 bases and J lost 2, with 10 bases in between. This clonotype was seen a handful of times. Its antigen is not identified.

This chain uses TRBV6-5 with TRBJ2-7; D unclear. This clonotype originated in a woman in her forties or fifties with alopecia areata. Some clones in this sample may be carry-over from other donors' samples. The sample here was whole blood, taken in connection with sensitization to the hapten diphenylcyclopropenone (DPC). Written as DNA, the CDR3 is TGTGCCAGCAGTATAAGGGATGCCTACGAGCAGTACTTC. Translation gives CASSIRDAYEQYF.